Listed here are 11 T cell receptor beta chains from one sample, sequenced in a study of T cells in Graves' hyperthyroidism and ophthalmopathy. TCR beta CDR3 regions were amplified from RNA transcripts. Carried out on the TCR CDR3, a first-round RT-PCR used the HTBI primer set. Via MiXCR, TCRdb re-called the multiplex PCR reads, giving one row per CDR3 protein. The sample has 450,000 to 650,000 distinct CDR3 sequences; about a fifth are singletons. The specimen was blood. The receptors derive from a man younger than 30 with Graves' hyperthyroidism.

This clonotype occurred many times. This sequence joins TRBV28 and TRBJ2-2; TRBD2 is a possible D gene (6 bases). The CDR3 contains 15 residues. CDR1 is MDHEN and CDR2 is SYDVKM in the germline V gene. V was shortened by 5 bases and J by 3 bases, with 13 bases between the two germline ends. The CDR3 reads CASSPAGSYTGELFF. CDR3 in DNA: TGTGCCAGCAGTCCCGCGGGGTCTTACACCGGGGAGCTGTTTTTT.

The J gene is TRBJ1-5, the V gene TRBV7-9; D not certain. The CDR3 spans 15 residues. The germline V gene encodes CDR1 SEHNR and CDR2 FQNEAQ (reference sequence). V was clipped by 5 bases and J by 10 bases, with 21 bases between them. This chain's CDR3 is CASSPDGAGLTPQHF. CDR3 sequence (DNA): TGTGCCAGCAGCCCCGATGGCGCCGGGCTCACCCCCCAGCATTTT.

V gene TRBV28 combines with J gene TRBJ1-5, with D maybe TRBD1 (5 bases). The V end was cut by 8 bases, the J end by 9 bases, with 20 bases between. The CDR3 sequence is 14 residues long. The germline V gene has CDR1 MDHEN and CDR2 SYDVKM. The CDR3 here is CASFLPGGDRPQHF. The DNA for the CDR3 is TGTGCCAGCTTTCTTCCGGGGGGGGATAGGCCCCAGCATTTT.

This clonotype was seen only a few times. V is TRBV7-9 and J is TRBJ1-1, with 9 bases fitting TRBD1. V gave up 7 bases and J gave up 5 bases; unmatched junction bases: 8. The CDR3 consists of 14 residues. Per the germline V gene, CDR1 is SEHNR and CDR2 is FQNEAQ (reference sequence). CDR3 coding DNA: TGTGCCAGCATCAAGGACAGGGGAAGGACTGAAGCTTTCTTT. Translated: CASIKDRGRTEAFF.

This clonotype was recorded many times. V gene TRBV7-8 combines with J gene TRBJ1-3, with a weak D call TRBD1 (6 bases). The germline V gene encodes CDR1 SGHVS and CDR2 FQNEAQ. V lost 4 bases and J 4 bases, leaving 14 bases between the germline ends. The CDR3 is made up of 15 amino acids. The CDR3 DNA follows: TGTGCCAGCAGCTCCACTCGGGGGGCCGGAAACACCATATATTTT. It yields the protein CASSSTRGAGNTIYF.

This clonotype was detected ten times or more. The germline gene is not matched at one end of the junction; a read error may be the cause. The CDR3, as DNA: TGTGCCAGCAGTTACCGACAGGGGGAAAGGACTGGAGCTTTCTTT. The encoded protein is CASSYRQGERTGAFF. V gene TRBV6-5 combines with J gene TRBJ1-1, with 9 bases fitting TRBD1. Germline CDR1 and CDR2: MNHEY and SVGAGI. The CDR3 is made up of 15 amino acids.

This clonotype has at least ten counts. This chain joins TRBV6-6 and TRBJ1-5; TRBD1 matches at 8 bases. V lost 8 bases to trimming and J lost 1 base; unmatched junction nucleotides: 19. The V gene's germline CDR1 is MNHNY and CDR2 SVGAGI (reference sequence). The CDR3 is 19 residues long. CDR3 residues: CASQPRGRGPGKSNQPQHF. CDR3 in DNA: TGTGCCAGCCAGCCCCGGGGCAGGGGGCCGGGGAAGAGCAATCAGCCCCAGCATTTT.

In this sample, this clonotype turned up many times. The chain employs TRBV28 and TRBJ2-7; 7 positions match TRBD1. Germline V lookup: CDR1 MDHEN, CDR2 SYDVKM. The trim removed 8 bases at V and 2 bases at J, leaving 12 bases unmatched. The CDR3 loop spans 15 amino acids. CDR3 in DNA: TGTGCCAGCTTACGCGTGGGACAGACCCCCTACGAGCAGTACTTC. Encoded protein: CASLRVGQTPYEQYF.

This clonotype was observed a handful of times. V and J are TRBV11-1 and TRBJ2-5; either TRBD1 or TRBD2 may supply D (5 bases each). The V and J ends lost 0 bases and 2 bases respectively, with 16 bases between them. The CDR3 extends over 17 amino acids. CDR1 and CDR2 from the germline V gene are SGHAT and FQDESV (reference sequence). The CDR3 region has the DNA TGTGCCAGCAGCTTAGCGGAATCCTTGGGACCGCAAGAGACCCAGTACTTC. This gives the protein CASSLAESLGPQETQYF.

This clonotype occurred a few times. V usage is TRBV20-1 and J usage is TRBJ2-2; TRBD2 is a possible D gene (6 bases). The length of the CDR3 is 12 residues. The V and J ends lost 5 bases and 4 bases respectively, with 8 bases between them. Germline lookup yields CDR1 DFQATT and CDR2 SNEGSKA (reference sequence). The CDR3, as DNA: TGCAGTGCTGGGACTGTCACCGGGGAGCTGTTTTTT. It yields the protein CSAGTVTGELFF.

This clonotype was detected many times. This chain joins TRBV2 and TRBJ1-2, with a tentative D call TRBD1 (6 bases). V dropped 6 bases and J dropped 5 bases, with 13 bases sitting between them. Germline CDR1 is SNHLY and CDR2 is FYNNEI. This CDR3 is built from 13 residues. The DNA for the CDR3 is TGTGCCAGCAGGGACAGCGTCCTTTATGGCTACACCTTC. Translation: CASRDSVLYGYTF.